This TCR beta chain was observed in a study of cytomegalovirus exposure and HLA in healthy donors. Study in general: Membership in the Caucasian-associated ancestry cluster was found for about 84% of around 380 genotyped donors. Study-level results: The study listed approximately 160 cytomegalovirus-associated TCR beta chains. For presence/absence analyses, sequencing depth was assumed to be roughly uniform across donors.

Concerning this clone itself: Its target is unknown.

The PCR ran on 60 Vbeta and 13 Jbeta primers. Profiled with immunoSEQ multiplex PCR; TCRdb holds only in-frame clones, not every one. The profile shows 130,000 or so clones, around 66% of them singletons. CDR1 is LGHNA and CDR2 is YNFKEQ in the germline V gene. The CDR3 is 17 residues long. Trimming removed 1 base from V and 4 bases from J; junction bases left unmatched: 7. This rearrangement joins TRBV4-2 to TRBJ2-3; the match to TRBD2 covers 11 bases. The source material was PBMCs. The sequence was collected from a woman aged 55-69 years in good health and CMV-seronegative. CDR3 loop: CASSQGVAGGPADTQYF. The CDR3 nucleotides read TGTGCCAGCAGCCAAGGAGTAGCGGGAGGGCCGGCAGATACGCAGTATTTT.